Described below is a single TCR beta chain sequence and its context. What it binds is not known. V gave up 1 base and J gave up 2 bases, with 5 bases separating them. This CDR3 has 13 amino acids. In germline, CDR1 is DFQATT, CDR2 SNEGSKA (reference sequence). The data are from a study of T cells after yellow fever vaccination. Points from the study as a whole: A limited proportion of clonotypes was detected within both the CD4 and CD8 compartments. It was a weaker secondary response, yet one that peaked faster, at day 5 versus 15. FACS-sorted repertoires might harbor abundant contaminating clonotypes from the bulk population. Among primary-vaccination clones, most reappeared after the booster, at approximately 97% for CD4 and around 91% for CD8.

MiXCR, run by TCRdb on the 5' RACE reads, gives a single entry per CDR3 protein. The data contain 150,000 to 200,000 distinct CDR3 sequences, 11% of them singletons. This receptor was obtained from a young man who received the YFV17D yellow fever vaccine. The chain uses TRBV20-1 and TRBJ2-2; D gene unclear. This material consisted of CD8+ T cells sorted from PBMCs, taken 15 days after the yellow fever booster vaccination. For the CDR3, the DNA is TGCAGTGCTAGAGTCCTTAACACCGGGGAGCTGTTTTTT. It encodes CSARVLNTGELFF.